These 11 T cell receptor beta chains originate from one sample sequenced in a study of blood T cell repertoires in COVID-19. Data came from immunoSEQ multiplex PCR; TCRdb stores just in-frame clones and leaves some out. The sample contains around 190,000 clones, 75% to 85% of which appear only once. Sequencing was done on a sample of peripheral blood. These receptors were taken from a human donor in a cohort sampled during active COVID-19.

CDR3 DNA: TGTGCCAGCAGAGCCTGGACTAGCCAAGAGACCCAGTACTTC. The encoded protein is CASRAWTSQETQYF. J is TRBJ2-5 and V is TRBV2; TRBD2 agrees at 7 bases. The germline gives CDR1 SNHLY, CDR2 FYNNEI. V trimming: 6 bases; J trimming: 1 base; junction bases outside the gene matches: 5. This CDR3 spans 14 amino acids. The variable domain in full, completed from reference TRBV2 and TRBJ2-5, reads EPEVTQTPSHQVTQMGQEVILRCVPISNHLYFYWYRQILGQKVEFLVSFYNNEISEKSEIFDDQFSVERPDGSNFTLKIRSTKLEDSAMYFCASRAWTSQETQYFGPGTRLLVL.

The chain is built from TRBV18 and TRBJ2-7, with TRBD2 matching 10 bases. V trimming: 1 base; J trimming: 0 bases; junction bases outside the gene matches: 6. The CDR3 contains 17 residues. Germline V CDR1 and CDR2: KGHSH, LQKENI. CDR3 DNA sequence: TGTGCCAGCTCACCACTAATCCGGACTAGCGGCTCCTACGAGCAGTACTTC. Protein product: CASSPLIRTSGSYEQYF.

The chain uses TRBV29-1 and TRBJ2-7; unclear D gene. The CDR3 loop spans 16 amino acids. Trimming pared 3 bases from V and 0 bases from J, leaving 18 bases between. The V gene's germline CDR1 is SQVTM and CDR2 ANQGSEA. The CDR3 sequence: CSVESSENLSSYEQYF. In DNA, the CDR3 is TGCAGCGTTGAGAGTTCGGAGAACTTGAGCTCCTACGAGCAGTACTTC.

The chain uses TRBV18 and TRBJ2-1, with 9 nucleotides matching TRBD1. After removal of 6 bases from V and 8 bases from J, the junction contained 5 bases not matched to a gene. The CDR3 extends over 13 amino acids. Per the germline V gene, CDR1 is KGHSH and CDR2 is LQKENI. CDR3 loop: CASSVDRGYEQFF. CDR3 sequence (DNA): TGTGCCAGCTCCGTCGACAGGGGGTATGAGCAGTTCTTC. The variable domain in full, with the rest retrieved from reference TRBV18 and TRBJ2-1, is NAGVMQNPRHLVRRRGQEARLRCSPMKGHSHVYWYRQLPEEGLKFMVYLQKENIIDESGMPKERFSAEFPKEGPSILRIQQVVRGDSAAYFCASSVDRGYEQFFGPGTRLTVL.

The CDR3 sequence is CASSNRGNEKLFF. CDR3 nucleotides: TGTGCCAGCAGTAACAGGGGTAACGAAAAACTGTTTTTT. The chain combines TRBV6-5 with TRBJ1-4; 7 nucleotides align to TRBD1. Germline V lookup: CDR1 MNHEY, CDR2 SVGAGI. The CDR3 consists of 13 residues. Trimming took 5 bases from V and 8 from J; bases not matched to a gene: 5.

The chain uses TRBV4-1 and TRBJ2-1; the match to TRBD1 covers 7 bases. Unmatched junction bases numbered 7, after V lost 3 bases and J lost 5 bases. CDR3 length: 15 amino acids. The germline V gene encodes CDR1 MGHRA and CDR2 YSYEKL. The CDR3 nucleotides are TGCGCCAGCAGCCAGCACCGGGACAGAGACAATGAGCAGTTCTTC. Translating gives CASSQHRDRDNEQFF.

This chain links TRBV6-5 with TRBJ1-2; perhaps TRBD1 as D (5 bases). Trimming removed 10 bases from V and 4 bases from J, with 13 bases in between. Germline values: CDR1 MNHEY, CDR2 SVGAGI. This CDR3 comprises 12 residues. This CDR3 reads CAIGGAFYGYTF. The CDR3 nucleotides read TGTGCCATCGGCGGGGCCTTCTATGGCTACACCTTC.

With regard to this clone: Other DNA sequences in this sample translate to the same CDR3. The chain joins TRBV5-1 to TRBJ2-3, with TRBD2 matching 9 bases. Trimming removed 0 bases from V and 5 bases from J; junction bases left unmatched: 4. The CDR3 has 15 residues. The germline gives CDR1 SGHRS, CDR2 YFSETQ. The CDR3 nucleotides read TGCGCCAGCAGCTTGGGTTTAGCGGGAGAAGATACGCAGTATTTT. Protein sequence: CASSLGLAGEDTQYF.

J is TRBJ2-3 and V is TRBV6-4, with a weak D call TRBD2 (6 bases). The CDR3 runs 15 residues. Germline CDR1 is MRHNA and CDR2 is SNTAGT. Trimming pared 3 bases from V and 1 base from J, leaving 11 bases between. CDR3 in DNA: TGTGCCAGCAGTGATCCGGGAGAGGGCACAGATACGCAGTATTTT. This sequence encodes CASSDPGEGTDTQYF.

As regards this clone: Other DNA sequences in this sample translate to the same CDR3. This chain links TRBV5-1 with TRBJ2-7; 11 nucleotides agree with TRBD1. V lost 4 bases to trimming and J lost 2 bases; unmatched junction nucleotides: 2. CDR1 and CDR2 (germline): SGHRS, YFSETQ. The CDR3 runs to 14 residues. The CDR3 sequence is CASSPGQGAYEQYF. CDR3 sequence (DNA): TGCGCCAGCAGCCCGGGACAGGGGGCCTACGAGCAGTACTTC.

The table lists this clone with many counts. The chain's CDR3 is CASSLSTSGRDLEQYF. CDR3 sequence (DNA): TGTGCCAGCAGCCTCTCGACTAGCGGGAGGGATTTGGAGCAGTACTTC. The chain links TRBV4-2 to TRBJ2-7, with 14 bases that match TRBD2. V was clipped by 4 bases and J by 7 bases; unmatched bases: 9. This CDR3 contains 16 residues. The V gene's germline CDR1 is LGHNA and CDR2 YNFKEQ.